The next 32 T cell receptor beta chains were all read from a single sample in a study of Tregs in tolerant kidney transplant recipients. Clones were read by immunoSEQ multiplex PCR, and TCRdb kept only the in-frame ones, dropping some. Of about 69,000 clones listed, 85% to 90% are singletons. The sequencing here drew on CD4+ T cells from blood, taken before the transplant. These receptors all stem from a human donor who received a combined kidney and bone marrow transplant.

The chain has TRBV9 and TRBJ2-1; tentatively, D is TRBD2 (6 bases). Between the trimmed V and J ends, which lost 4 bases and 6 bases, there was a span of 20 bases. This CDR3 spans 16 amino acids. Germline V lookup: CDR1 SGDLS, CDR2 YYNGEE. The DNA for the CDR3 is TGTGCCAGCAGCAGGGGAGGTACGACCCCTCTCAATGAGCAGTTCTTC. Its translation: CASSRGGTTPLNEQFF.

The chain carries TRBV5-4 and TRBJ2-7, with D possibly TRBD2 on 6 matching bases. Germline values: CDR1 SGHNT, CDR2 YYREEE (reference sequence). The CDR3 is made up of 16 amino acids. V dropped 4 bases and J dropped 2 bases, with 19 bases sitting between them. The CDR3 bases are TGTGCCAGCAGCCCTCCCGGAGGGAACCTACCCTACGAGCAGTACTTC. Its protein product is CASSPPGGNLPYEQYF.

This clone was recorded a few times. CDR3 in DNA: TGTGCCAGCAGCCCCCTCGAGCGGAATGAGCAGTTCTTC. This codes for CASSPLERNEQFF. The V gene is TRBV11-1, the J gene TRBJ2-1; D might be TRBD2 (5 bases). The germline V gene has CDR1 SGHAT and CDR2 FQDESV (reference sequence). V lost 5 bases, J lost 7 bases, and 12 bases lay in between. CDR3 length equals 13 residues. Variable domain in full (rest from reference TRBV11-1 and TRBJ2-1): EAEVAQSPRYKITEKSQAVAFWCDPISGHATLYWYRQILGQGPELLVQFQDESVVDDSQLPKDRFSAERLKGVDSTLKIQPAELGDSAMYLCASSPLERNEQFFGPGTRLTVL.

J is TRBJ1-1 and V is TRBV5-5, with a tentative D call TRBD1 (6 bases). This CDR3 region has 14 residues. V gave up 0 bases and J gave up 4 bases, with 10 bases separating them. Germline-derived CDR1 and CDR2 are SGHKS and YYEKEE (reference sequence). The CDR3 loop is CASSLDRDSTEAFF. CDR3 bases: TGTGCCAGCAGCTTGGACAGGGATAGCACTGAAGCTTTCTTT.

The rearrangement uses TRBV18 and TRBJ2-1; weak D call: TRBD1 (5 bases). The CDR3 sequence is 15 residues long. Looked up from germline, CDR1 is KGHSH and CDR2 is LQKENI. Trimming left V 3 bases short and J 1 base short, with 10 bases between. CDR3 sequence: CASSPQGWSYNEQFF. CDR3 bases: TGTGCCAGCTCACCTCAGGGTTGGTCCTACAATGAGCAGTTCTTC.

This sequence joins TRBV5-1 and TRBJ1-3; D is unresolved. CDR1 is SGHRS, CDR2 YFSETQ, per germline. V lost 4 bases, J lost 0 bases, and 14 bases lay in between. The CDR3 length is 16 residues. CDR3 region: CASSSSPIYSGNTIYF. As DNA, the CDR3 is TGCGCCAGCAGCAGTTCACCTATTTACTCTGGAAACACCATATATTTT.

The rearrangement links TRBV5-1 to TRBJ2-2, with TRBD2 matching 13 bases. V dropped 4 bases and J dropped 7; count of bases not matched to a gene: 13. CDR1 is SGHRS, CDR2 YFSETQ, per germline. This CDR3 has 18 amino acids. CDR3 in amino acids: CASSPGTSGTDSGGELFF. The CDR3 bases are TGCGCCAGCAGCCCCGGGACTAGCGGGACCGATTCTGGCGGGGAGCTGTTTTTT.

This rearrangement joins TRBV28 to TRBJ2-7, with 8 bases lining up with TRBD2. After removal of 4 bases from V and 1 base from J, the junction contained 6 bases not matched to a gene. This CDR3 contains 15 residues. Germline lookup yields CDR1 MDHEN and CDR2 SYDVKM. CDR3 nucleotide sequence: TGTGCCAGCAGTTATCCCCTAGCGGGTTCCTACGAGCAGTACTTC. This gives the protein CASSYPLAGSYEQYF.

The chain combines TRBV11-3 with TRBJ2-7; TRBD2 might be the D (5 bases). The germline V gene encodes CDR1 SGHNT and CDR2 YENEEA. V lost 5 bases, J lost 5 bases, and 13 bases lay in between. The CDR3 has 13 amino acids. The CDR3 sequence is CASSRGEGNEQYF. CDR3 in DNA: TGTGCCAGCAGCCGGGGAGAAGGGAACGAGCAGTACTTC.

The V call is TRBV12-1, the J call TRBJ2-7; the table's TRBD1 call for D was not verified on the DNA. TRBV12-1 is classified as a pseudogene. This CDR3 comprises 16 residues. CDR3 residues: CASNPHRTGTNYEQYF. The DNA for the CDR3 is TGTGCCAGCAATCCCCACCGAACCGGGACAAACTACGAGCAGTACTTC.

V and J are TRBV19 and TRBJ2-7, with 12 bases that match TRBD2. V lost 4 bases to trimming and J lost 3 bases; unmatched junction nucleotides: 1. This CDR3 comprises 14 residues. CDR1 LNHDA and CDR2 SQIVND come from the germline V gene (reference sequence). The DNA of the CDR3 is TGTGCCAGTAGTACGACTAGCGGGAGCTACGAGCAGTACTTC. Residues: CASSTTSGSYEQYF.

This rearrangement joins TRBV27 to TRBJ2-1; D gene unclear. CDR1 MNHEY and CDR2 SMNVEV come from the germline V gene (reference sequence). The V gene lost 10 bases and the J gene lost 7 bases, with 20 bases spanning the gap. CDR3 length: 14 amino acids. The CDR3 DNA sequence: TGTGCCACGACCGACATCCCTTTCAAAAATGAGCAGTTCTTC. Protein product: CATTDIPFKNEQFF.

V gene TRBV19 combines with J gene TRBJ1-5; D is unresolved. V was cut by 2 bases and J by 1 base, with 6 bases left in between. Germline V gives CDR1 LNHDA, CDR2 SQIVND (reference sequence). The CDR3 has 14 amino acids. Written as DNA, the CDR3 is TGTGCCAGTAGTATATACGGGAGCAATCAGCCCCAGCATTTT. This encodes CASSIYGSNQPQHF. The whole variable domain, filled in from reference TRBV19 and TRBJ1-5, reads DGGITQSPKYLFRKEGQNVTLSCEQNLNHDAMYWYRQDPGQGLRLIYYSQIVNDFQKGDIAEGYSVSREKKESFPLTVTSAQKNPTAFYLCASSIYGSNQPQHFGDGTRLSIL.

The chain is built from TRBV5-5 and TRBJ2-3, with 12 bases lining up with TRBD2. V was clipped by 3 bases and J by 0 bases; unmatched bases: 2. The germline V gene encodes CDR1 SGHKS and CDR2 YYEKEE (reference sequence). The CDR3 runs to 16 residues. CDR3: CASSYGTSGSTDTQYF. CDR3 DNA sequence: TGTGCCAGCAGCTATGGGACTAGCGGGAGCACAGATACGCAGTATTTT.

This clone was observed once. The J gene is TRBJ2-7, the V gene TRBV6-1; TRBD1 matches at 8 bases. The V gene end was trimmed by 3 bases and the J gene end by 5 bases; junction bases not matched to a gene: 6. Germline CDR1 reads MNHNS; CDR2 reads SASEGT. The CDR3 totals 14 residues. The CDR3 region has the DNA TGTGCCAGCAGTGATAGGCAGGGGGCTGACGAGCAGTACTTC. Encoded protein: CASSDRQGADEQYF.

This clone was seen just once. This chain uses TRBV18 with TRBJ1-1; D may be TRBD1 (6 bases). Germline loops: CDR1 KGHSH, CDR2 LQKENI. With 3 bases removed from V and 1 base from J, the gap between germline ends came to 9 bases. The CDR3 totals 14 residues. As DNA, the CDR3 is TGTGCCAGCTCACCGGAACAGGGGAACACTGAAGCTTTCTTT. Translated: CASSPEQGNTEAFF.

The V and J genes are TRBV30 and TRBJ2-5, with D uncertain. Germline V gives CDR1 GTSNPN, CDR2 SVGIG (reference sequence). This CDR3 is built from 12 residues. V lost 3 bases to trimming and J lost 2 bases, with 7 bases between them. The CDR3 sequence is CAWSQTQETQYF. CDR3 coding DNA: TGTGCCTGGAGCCAAACTCAAGAGACCCAGTACTTC.

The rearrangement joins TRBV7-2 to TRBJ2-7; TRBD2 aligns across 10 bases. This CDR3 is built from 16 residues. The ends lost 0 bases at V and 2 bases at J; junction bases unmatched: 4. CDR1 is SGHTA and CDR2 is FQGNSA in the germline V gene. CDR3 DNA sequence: TGTGCCAGCAGCTTAGCGGCTAGCGGGGGAACCTACGAGCAGTACTTC. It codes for CASSLAASGGTYEQYF.

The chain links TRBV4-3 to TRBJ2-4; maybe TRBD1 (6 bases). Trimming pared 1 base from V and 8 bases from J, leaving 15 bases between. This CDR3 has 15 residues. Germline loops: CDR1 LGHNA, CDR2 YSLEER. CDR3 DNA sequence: TGCGCCAGCAGCCAAGGTTGGGGGCGAGGGGACATTCAGTACTTC. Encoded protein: CASSQGWGRGDIQYF.

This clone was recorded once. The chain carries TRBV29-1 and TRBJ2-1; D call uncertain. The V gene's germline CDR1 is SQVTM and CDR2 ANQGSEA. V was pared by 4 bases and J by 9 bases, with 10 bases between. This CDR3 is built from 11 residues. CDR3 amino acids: CSVGSRVEQFF. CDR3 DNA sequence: TGCAGCGTTGGATCGCGAGTTGAGCAGTTCTTC.

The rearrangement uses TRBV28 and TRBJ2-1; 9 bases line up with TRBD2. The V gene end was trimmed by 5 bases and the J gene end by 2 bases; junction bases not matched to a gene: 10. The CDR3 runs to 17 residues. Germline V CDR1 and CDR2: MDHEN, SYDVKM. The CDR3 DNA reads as TGTGCCAGCAGTGACCCTCTTCTAGCGGGAACCTACAATGAGCAGTTCTTC. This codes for CASSDPLLAGTYNEQFF.

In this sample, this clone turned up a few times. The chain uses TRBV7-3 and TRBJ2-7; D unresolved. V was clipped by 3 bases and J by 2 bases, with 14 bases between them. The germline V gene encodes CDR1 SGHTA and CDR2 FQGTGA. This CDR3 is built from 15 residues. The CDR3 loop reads CASSLRTAGPYEQYF. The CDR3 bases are TGTGCCAGCAGCTTGAGAACCGCAGGCCCCTACGAGCAGTACTTC.

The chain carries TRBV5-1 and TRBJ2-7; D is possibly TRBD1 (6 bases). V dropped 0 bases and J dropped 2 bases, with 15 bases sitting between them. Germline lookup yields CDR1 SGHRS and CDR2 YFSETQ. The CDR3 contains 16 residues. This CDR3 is CASSLVRGTVTYEQYF. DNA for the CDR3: TGCGCCAGCAGCTTGGTAAGGGGGACCGTAACCTACGAGCAGTACTTC.

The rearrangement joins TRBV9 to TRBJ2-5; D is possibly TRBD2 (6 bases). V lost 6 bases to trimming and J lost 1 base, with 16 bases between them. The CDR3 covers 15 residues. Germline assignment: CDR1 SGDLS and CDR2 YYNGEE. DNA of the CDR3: TGTGCCAGCAACCTAGTTGGCGGGATCCAAGAGACCCAGTACTTC. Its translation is CASNLVGGIQETQYF.

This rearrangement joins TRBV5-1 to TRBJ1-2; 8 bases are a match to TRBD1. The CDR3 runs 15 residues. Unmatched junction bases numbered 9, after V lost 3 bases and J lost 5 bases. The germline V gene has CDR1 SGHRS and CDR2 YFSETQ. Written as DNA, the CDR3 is TGCGCCAGCAGCTCACAGGGGGGAGGGACATATGGCTACACCTTC. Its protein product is CASSSQGGGTYGYTF. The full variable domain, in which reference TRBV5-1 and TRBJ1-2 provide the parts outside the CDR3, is KAGVTQTPRYLIKTRGQQVTLSCSPISGHRSVSWYQQTPGQGLQFLFEYFSETQRNKGNFPGRFSGRQFSNSRSEMNVSTLELGDSALYLCASSSQGGGTYGYTFGSGTRLTVV.

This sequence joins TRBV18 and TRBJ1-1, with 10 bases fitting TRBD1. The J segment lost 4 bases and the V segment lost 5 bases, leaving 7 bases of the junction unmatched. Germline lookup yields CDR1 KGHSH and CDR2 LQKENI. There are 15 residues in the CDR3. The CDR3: CASSELTGGTTEAFF. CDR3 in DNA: TGTGCCAGCTCAGAGCTGACAGGGGGCACCACTGAAGCTTTCTTT. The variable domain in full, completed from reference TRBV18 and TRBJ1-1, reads NAGVMQNPRHLVRRRGQEARLRCSPMKGHSHVYWYRQLPEEGLKFMVYLQKENIIDESGMPKERFSAEFPKEGPSILRIQQVVRGDSAAYFCASSELTGGTTEAFFGQGTRLTVV.

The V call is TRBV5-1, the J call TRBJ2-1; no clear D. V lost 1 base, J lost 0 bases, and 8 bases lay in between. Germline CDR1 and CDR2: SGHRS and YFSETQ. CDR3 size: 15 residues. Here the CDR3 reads CASSLTISSYNEQFF. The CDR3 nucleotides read TGCGCCAGCAGCTTGACTATCAGCTCCTACAATGAGCAGTTCTTC.

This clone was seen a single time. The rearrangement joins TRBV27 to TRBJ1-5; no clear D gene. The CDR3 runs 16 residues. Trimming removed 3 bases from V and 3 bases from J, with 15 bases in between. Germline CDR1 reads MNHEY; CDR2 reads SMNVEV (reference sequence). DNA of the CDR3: TGTGCCAGCAGTTTGAGGTCCCATGGGTCCAATCAGCCCCAGCATTTT. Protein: CASSLRSHGSNQPQHF.

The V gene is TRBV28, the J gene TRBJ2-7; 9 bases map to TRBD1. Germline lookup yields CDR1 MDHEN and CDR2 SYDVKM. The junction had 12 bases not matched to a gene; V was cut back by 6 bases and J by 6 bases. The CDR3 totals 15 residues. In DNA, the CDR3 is TGTGCCAGCAGCCTTCAAAGGGACAGGGCATCCGAGCAGTACTTC. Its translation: CASSLQRDRASEQYF.

This CDR3 reads CASSSLAGGLSEQYF. In DNA form, the CDR3 reads TGTGCCAGCAGTTCCCTAGCGGGAGGACTAAGCGAGCAGTACTTC. The V call is TRBV28, the J call TRBJ2-7, with TRBD2 identical over 11 bases. Germline CDR1 and CDR2: MDHEN and SYDVKM. Germline trimming cut 4 bases from V and 6 bases from J; bases unmatched to any gene: 8. This CDR3 region has 15 residues. The full variable domain, its missing parts supplied by reference TRBV28 and TRBJ2-7, is DVKVTQSSRYLVKRTGEKVFLECVQDMDHENMFWYRQDPGLGLRLIYFSYDVKMKEKGDIPEGYSVSREKKERFSLILESASTNQTSMYLCASSSLAGGLSEQYFGPGTRLTVT.

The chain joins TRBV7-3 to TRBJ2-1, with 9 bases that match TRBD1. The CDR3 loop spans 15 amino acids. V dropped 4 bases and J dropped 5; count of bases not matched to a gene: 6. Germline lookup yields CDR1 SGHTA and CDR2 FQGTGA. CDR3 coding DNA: TGTGCCAGCAGCTCTACCGGGACAGGGAACAATGAGCAGTTCTTC. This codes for CASSSTGTGNNEQFF. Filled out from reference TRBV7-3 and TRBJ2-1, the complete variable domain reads GAGVSQTPSNKVTEKGKYVELRCDPISGHTALYWYRQSLGQGPEFLIYFQGTGAADDSGLPNDRFFAVRPEGSVSTLKIQRTERGDSAVYLCASSSTGTGNNEQFFGPGTRLTVL.

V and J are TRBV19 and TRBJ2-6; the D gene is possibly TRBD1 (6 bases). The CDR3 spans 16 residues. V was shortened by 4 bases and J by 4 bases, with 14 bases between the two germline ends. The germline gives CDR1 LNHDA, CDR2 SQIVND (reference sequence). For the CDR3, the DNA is TGTGCCAGTAGTAGTAACAGGGCGGTGGGGGCCAACGTCCTGACTTTC. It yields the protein CASSSNRAVGANVLTF.